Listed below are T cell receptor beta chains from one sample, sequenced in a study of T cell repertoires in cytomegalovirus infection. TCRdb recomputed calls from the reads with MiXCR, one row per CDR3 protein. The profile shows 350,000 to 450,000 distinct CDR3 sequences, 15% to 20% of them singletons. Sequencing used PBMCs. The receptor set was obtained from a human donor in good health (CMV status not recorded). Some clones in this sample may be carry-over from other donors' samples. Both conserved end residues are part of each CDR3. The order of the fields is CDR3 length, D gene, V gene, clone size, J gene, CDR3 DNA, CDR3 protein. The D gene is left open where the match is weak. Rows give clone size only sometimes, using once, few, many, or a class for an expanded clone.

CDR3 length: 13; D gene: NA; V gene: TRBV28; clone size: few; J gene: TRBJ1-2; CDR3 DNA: TGTGCCAGCAGTAAGACAGGAAACTATGGCTACACCTTC; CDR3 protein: CASSKTGNYGYTF
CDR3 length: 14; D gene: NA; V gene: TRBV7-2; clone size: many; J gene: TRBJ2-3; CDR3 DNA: TGTGCCAGCAGCCTACGTTGGGACGCGGATACGCAGTATTTT; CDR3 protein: CASSLRWDADTQYF
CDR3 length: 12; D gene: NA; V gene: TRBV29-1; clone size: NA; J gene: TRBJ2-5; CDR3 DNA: TGCAGCGTTGCCCAATTTAAAGAGACCCAGTACTTC; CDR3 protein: CSVAQFKETQYF
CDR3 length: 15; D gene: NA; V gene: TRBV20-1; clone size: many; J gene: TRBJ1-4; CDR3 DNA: TGCAGTGCTAGACCCGTCACGCGGGGGAATGAAAAACTGTTTTTT; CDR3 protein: CSARPVTRGNEKLFF
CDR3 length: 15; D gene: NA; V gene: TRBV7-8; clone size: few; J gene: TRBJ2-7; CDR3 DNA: TGTGCCAGCAGCTTTGTCGCGGGGGCCCGCTACGAGCAGTACTTC; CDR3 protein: CASSFVAGARYEQYF
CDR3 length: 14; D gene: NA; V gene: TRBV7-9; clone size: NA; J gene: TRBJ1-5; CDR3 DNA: TGTGCCAGCAGCTTAGGTTTCTCAAGCGACTCCCAGCATTTT; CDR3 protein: CASSLGFSSDSQHF
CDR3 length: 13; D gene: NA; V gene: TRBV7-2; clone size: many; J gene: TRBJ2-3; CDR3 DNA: TGTGCCAGCAGCCCGGGACTGGTGGATACGCAGTATTTT; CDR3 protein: CASSPGLVDTQYF
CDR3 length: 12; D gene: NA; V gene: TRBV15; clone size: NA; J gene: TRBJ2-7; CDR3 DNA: TGTGCCACCAGCAGAGCTCGGTACGAGCAGTACTTC; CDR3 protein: CATSRARYEQYF
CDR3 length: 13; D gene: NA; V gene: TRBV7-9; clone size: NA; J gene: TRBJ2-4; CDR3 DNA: TGTGCCAGCAGCTTAACAGGGTCGGCCATTCAGTACTTC; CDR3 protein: CASSLTGSAIQYF
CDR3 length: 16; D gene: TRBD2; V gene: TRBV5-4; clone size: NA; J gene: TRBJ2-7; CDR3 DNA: TGTGCCAGCTCCACCCAGCGGGGGGGACCACCGGACGAGCAGTACTTC; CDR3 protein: CASSTQRGGPPDEQYF
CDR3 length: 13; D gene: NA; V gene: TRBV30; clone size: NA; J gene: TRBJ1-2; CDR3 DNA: TGTGCCTGGAGTGTACTACGGGGGGGTGGCTACACCTTC; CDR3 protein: CAWSVLRGGGYTF
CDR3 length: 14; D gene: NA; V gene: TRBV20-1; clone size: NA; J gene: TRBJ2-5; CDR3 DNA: TGCAGTGCTAGAGATGGTGGACAGTTTGACACCCAGTACTTC; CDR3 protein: CSARDGGQFDTQYF
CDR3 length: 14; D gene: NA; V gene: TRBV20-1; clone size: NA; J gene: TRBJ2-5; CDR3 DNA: TGCAGTGCTAGAGTCTTAATGGGGGTCGAGACCCAGTACTTC; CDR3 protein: CSARVLMGVETQYF
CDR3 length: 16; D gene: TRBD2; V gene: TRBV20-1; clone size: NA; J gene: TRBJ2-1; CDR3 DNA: TGCAGTGCTAGACGTCTTACTAGCGGGGTTTACAATGAGCAGTTCTTC; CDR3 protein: CSARRLTSGVYNEQFF
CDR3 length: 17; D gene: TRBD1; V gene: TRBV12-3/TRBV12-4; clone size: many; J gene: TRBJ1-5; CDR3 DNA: TGTGCCAGCAGTTTAGAAGCAGGGGGCCCTGGCAATCAGCCCCAGCATTTT; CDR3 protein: CASSLEAGGPGNQPQHF
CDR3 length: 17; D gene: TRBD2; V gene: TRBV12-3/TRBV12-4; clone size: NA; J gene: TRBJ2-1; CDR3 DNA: TGTGCCAGCAGTTCGCCGACTAGCGGGGTATCCCGGAATGAGCAGTTCTTC; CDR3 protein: CASSSPTSGVSRNEQFF